The 7 T cell receptor beta chains below come from one sample, sequenced in a study of CD4 T cells in relation to SARS-CoV-2 and coronaviruses. Before the COVID-19 pandemic, during about 2010-2018, CD4+ T cells were taken from unexposed donors. After approximately 10 days of culture, CD4+ T cells were isolated. TCRdb's table, derived via immunoSEQ multiplex PCR, lists solely in-frame clones and lacks some. The sample contains 26,000 or so clones, roughly four fifths of which appear only once. Their antigen targets remain unknown. Sequencing input: CD4+ T cells from PBMCs, cultured in vitro. Receptors were obtained from a human donor in good health.

The V call is TRBV3-1 (or the pseudogene TRBV3-2), the J call TRBJ2-1; TRBD2 matches 13 bases. CDR3 length: 15 residues. CDR1 and CDR2 from the germline V gene are LGHDT and YNNKEL (reference sequence). Trimming at V came to 0 bases and at J to 15 bases, leaving 8 bases not matched to a gene. The CDR3 here is CASSQDSGLAGAPFF. CDR3 DNA: TGTGCCAGCAGCCAAGATAGTGGACTAGCGGGAGCGCCGTTCTTC.

The chain carries TRBV7-9 and TRBJ2-5; possible D gene TRBD2, 6 bases. V gave up 1 base and J gave up 5 bases, with 14 bases separating them. CDR1 is SEHNR, CDR2 FQNEAQ, per germline (reference sequence). This CDR3 is built from 15 residues. The CDR3 here is CASSLGTQSGETQYF. In nucleotides, the CDR3 is TGTGCCAGCAGCTTAGGGACCCAGAGCGGGGAGACCCAGTACTTC.

V and J are TRBV28 and TRBJ2-3, with D possibly TRBD1 on 6 matching bases. CDR1 is MDHEN and CDR2 is SYDVKM in the germline V gene. Trimming shortened V by 3 bases and J by 2 bases, and 18 bases separated the two germline ends. The CDR3 runs 17 residues. DNA of the CDR3: TGTGCCAGCAGTTTTTTTCCAGGGGTTGGGGTCACAGATACGCAGTATTTT. Protein: CASSFFPGVGVTDTQYF.

The CDR3 loop is CASSVDRAYSYNEQFF. CDR3 nucleotides: TGCGCCAGCAGCGTGGACAGGGCGTACTCCTACAATGAGCAGTTCTTC. The chain combines TRBV5-1 with TRBJ2-1; the match to TRBD1 covers 8 bases. The CDR3 sequence is 16 residues long. The trim removed 4 bases at V and 0 bases at J, leaving 6 bases unmatched. The germline gives CDR1 SGHRS, CDR2 YFSETQ.

This clone was seen only once. The chain has TRBV6-6 and TRBJ2-1, with D possibly being TRBD1 (5 bases). The V gene lost 2 bases and the J gene lost 10 bases, with 12 bases spanning the gap. The CDR3 is 13 residues long. Germline V gene sequence: CDR1 MNHNY, CDR2 SVGAGI (reference sequence). CDR3 residues: CASSYPSTDEQFF. In DNA, the CDR3 is TGTGCCAGCAGTTACCCCTCGACAGACGAGCAGTTCTTC.

Notes on this clone: A read error may account for a junction end that differs from germline. The V and J genes are TRBV6-1 and TRBJ2-3; D is ambiguous. Germline CDR1 and CDR2: MNHNS and SASEGT. The CDR3 spans 15 residues. The CDR3 here is CASREVQGPLYTQYF. The CDR3, as DNA: TGTGCCAGCAGGGAAGTACAAGGCCCGTTGTATACGCAGTATTTT.

The V gene is TRBV19, the J gene TRBJ2-7; 9 nucleotides match TRBD1. This CDR3 has 15 amino acids. V dropped 5 bases and J dropped 3; count of bases not matched to a gene: 8. Germline V CDR1 and CDR2: LNHDA, SQIVND (reference sequence). This chain's CDR3 is CASSQPGQGIYEQYF. Written as DNA, the CDR3 is TGTGCCAGTAGTCAGCCGGGACAGGGTATCTACGAGCAGTACTTC.